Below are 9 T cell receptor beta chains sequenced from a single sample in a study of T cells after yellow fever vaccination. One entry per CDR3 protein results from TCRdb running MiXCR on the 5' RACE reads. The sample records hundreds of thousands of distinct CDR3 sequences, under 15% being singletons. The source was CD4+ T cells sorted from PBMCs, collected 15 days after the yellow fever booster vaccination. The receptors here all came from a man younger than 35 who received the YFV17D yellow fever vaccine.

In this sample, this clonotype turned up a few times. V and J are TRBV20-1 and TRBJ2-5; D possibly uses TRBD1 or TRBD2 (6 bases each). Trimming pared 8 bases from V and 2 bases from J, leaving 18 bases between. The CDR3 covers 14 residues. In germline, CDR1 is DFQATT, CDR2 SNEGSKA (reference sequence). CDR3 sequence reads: CSPRRGGGQETQYF. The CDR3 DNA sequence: TGCAGTCCAAGAAGAGGGGGAGGACAAGAGACCCAGTACTTC.

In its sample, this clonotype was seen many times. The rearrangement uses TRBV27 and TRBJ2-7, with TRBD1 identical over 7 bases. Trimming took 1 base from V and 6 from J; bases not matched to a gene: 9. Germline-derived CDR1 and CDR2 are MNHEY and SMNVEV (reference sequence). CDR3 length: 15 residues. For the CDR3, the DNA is TGTGCCAGCAGTTTATTAAACAGGGGCGATAGCGAGCAGTACTTC. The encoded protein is CASSLLNRGDSEQYF.

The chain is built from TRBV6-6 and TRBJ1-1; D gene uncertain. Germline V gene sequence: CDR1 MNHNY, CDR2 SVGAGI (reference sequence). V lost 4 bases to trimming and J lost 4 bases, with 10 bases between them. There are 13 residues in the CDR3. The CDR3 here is CASSSRAATEAFF. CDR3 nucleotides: TGTGCCAGCAGTTCACGGGCCGCCACTGAAGCTTTCTTT.

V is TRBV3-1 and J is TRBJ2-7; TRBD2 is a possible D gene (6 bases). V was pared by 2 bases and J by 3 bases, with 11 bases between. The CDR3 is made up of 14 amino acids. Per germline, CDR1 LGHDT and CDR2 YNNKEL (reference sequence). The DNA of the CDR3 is TGTGCCAGCAGCCAATCGGGACTGGACTACGAGCAGTACGTC. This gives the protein CASSQSGLDYEQYV.

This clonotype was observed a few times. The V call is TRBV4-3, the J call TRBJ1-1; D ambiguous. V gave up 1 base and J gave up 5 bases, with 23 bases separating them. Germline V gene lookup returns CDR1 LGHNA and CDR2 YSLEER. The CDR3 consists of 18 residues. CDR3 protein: CASSQGAPGGGRSTEAFF. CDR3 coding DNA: TGCGCCAGCAGCCAAGGTGCTCCCGGCGGCGGCAGGAGTACTGAAGCTTTCTTT.

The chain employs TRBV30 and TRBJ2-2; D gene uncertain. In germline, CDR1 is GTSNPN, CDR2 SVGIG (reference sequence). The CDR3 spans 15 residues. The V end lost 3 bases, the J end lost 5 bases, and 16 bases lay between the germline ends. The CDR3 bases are TGTGCCTGGAGGCCGCGATTTTATGGGACCGGGGAGCTGTTTTTT. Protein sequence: CAWRPRFYGTGELFF. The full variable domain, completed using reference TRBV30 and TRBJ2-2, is SQTIHQWPATLVQPVGSPLSLECTVEGTSNPNLYWYRQAAGRGLQLLFYSVGIGQISSEVPQNLSASRPQDRQFILSSKKLLLSDSGFYLCAWRPRFYGTGELFFGEGSRLTVL.

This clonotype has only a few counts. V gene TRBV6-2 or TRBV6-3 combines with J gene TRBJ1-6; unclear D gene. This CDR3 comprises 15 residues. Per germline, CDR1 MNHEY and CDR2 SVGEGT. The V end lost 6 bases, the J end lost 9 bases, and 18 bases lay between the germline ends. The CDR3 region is CASSPSGSRSSPLHF. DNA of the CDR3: TGTGCCAGCAGCCCCTCCGGCAGTAGGAGTTCACCCCTCCACTTT.

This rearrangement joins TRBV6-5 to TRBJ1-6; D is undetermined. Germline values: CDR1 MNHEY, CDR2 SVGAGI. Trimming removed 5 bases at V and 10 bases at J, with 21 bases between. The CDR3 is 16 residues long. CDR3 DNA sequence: TGTGCCAGCAGTAGGAGAGCTACAGTGGGAGGGTCACCCCTCCACTTT. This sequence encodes CASSRRATVGGSPLHF.

The CDR3: CASGTQGRFSNEQFF. CDR3 nucleotide sequence: TGTGCCAGCGGGACACAGGGCAGGTTCTCCAATGAGCAGTTCTTC. The V gene is TRBV2, the J gene TRBJ2-1, with a weak D call TRBD1 (6 bases). The CDR3 extends over 15 amino acids. CDR1 and CDR2 (germline): SNHLY, FYNNEI. Trimming stripped 8 bases from V and 6 bases from J, with 20 bases between.